This T cell receptor beta chain is from a study of early T cells in non-severe SARS-CoV-2 infection. The overall study: Sequencing input comprised bulk RNA from unsorted whole blood; chain pairing was not available.

The study's findings and limits: Matching results from VDJdb favored anti-spike CD8 responses, leaving private and CD4 specificities undetected.

The germline gives CDR1 SGHAT, CDR2 FQNNGV. The CDR3 extends over 16 amino acids. The junction had 3 bases not matched to a gene; V was cut back by 1 base and J by 0 bases. TCRdb ran MiXCR on the 5' RACE reads and lists one entry per CDR3 protein. Here the sample spans around 83,000 distinct CDR3 sequences, around 12% being singletons. On this clonotype itself: What it binds is unknown.

The chain joins TRBV11-2 to TRBJ2-5, with 9 bases that match TRBD2. This sequence originates from an adult who was a healthcare worker with PCR-confirmed SARS-CoV-2 infection or an uninfected control (not recorded which). This specimen was whole blood, taken at baseline. The CDR3 nucleotides are TGTGCCAGCAGCTTAGGCGGGAGGGCTTACCAAGAGACCCAGTACTTC. Translating it yields CASSLGGRAYQETQYF. Full variable domain (outside the CDR3, taken from reference TRBV11-2 and TRBJ2-5): EAGVAQSPRYKIIEKRQSVAFWCNPISGHATLYWYQQILGQGPKLLIQFQNNGVVDDSQLPKDRFSAERLKGVDSTLKIQPAKLEDSAVYLCASSLGGRAYQETQYFGPGTRLLVL.